The following is a T cell receptor beta chain sequence with its context. Original processing notes: Researchers report that nucleated cell counts were estimated from reference gene primer amplification. Data came from immunoSEQ multiplex PCR; TCRdb stores just in-frame clones and leaves some out. V and J calls and clone size are those listed in that table; D and trimming were worked out from the DNA. Altogether tens of thousands of clones are present, around 80% being singletons, with the ten largest covering about 5.2%. Looked up from germline, CDR1 is GTSNPN and CDR2 is SVGIG (reference sequence). The CDR3 consists of 13 residues. V lost 8 bases to trimming and J lost 6 bases; unmatched junction nucleotides: 10. The record originates from a study of blood T cell repertoires in COVID-19. Study-wide background: Sites across the United States, Italy and Spain contributed samples from acute and convalescent COVID-19. PBMCs, B-cell-depleted T cells, or T cells were the source of the cDNA or gDNA that made up the material.

This receptor was identified in a human donor in a cohort sampled during active COVID-19. The chain recombines TRBV30 with TRBJ2-7; 10 bases match TRBD1. Specimen: peripheral blood. CDR3 in DNA: TGTGCCGCCTCGGGACAGGGGACGTCCGAGCAGTACTTC. This gives the protein CAASGQGTSEQYF.